The 12 T cell receptor beta chains given below trace back to one sample, sequenced in a study of blood T cell repertoires in COVID-19. Here immunoSEQ multiplex PCR was the method, and the copy in TCRdb shows in-frame clones only, minus some. The sample lists 200,000 to 250,000 clones; almost 85% were seen once. The sample comprised peripheral blood. The source of these receptors is a woman of 80 years or more with acute or convalescent COVID-19.

The V gene is TRBV7-2, the J gene TRBJ2-2; 11 positions agree with TRBD2. The CDR3 is 16 amino acids. Germline V gene sequence: CDR1 SGHTA, CDR2 FQGNSA. With 3 bases clipped from V and 8 bases from J, the junction kept 8 bases outside the gene matches. For the CDR3, the DNA is TGTGCCAGCAGCTTCCGACTAGCGGGGACTCCGGGGGAGCTGTTTTTT. This codes for CASSFRLAGTPGELFF.

This clone was seen a single time. The chain recombines TRBV18 with TRBJ1-2; TRBD1 matches 9 bases. CDR1 is KGHSH, CDR2 LQKENI, per germline. This CDR3 is built from 14 residues. V was pared by 4 bases and J by 7 bases, with 7 bases of the junction left unmatched. The CDR3 reads CASSLDTGGLGYTF. The CDR3 DNA reads TGTGCCAGCTCACTAGATACAGGGGGCCTTGGCTACACCTTC. Supplemented by reference TRBV18 and TRBJ1-2, the full variable domain reads NAGVMQNPRHLVRRRGQEARLRCSPMKGHSHVYWYRQLPEEGLKFMVYLQKENIIDESGMPKERFSAEFPKEGPSILRIQQVVRGDSAAYFCASSLDTGGLGYTFGSGTRLTVV.

This chain's CDR3 is CASIGSRGIQETQYF. As DNA, the CDR3 is TGTGCCAGCATTGGTTCTAGGGGTATCCAAGAGACCCAGTACTTC. J is TRBJ2-5 and V is TRBV2; possible D gene TRBD1, 5 bases. V was trimmed by 7 bases and J by 1 base, leaving 16 bases between them. Germline assignment: CDR1 SNHLY and CDR2 FYNNEI. The CDR3 loop spans 15 amino acids.

This clone appeared once. The chain uses TRBV6-5 and TRBJ1-2; 7 nucleotides agree with TRBD1. Trimming at V came to 5 bases and at J to 6 bases, leaving 3 bases not matched to a gene. The CDR3 runs 12 residues. The germline V gene encodes CDR1 MNHEY and CDR2 SVGAGI. The CDR3 reads CASSPTGDGYTF. CDR3 nucleotide sequence: TGTGCCAGCAGTCCTACAGGGGATGGCTACACCTTC.

The chain links TRBV25-1 to TRBJ1-2; TRBD1 matches at 7 bases. Trimming at V came to 3 bases and at J to 7 bases, leaving 5 bases not matched to a gene. The germline V gene has CDR1 MGHDK and CDR2 SYGVNS. The CDR3 sequence is 13 residues long. The CDR3 nucleotides are TGTGCCAGCAGTGACCCAGACAGGGCTGGCTACACCTTC. Its translation is CASSDPDRAGYTF.

As regards this clone: This CDR3 is also generated by other DNA sequences in the sample. This chain joins TRBV5-4 and TRBJ1-2; possible D gene TRBD1, 6 bases. The CDR3 extends over 13 amino acids. Germline loops: CDR1 SGHNT, CDR2 YYREEE (reference sequence). The V end was cut by 4 bases, the J end by 2 bases, with 9 bases between. As DNA, the CDR3 is TGTGCCAGCAGCCCGGACAGAAACTATGGCTACACCTTC. Protein: CASSPDRNYGYTF.

The rearrangement joins TRBV7-2 to TRBJ2-5; 7 bases align to TRBD2. The CDR3 runs to 18 residues. CDR1 and CDR2 (germline): SGHTA, FQGNSA. The V segment lost 6 bases and the J segment 2 bases; nucleotides outside the gene matches: 18. The CDR3 nucleotides read TGTGCCAGCAGGTTGGGTTTGGTGGTCAACGGGAGGCAAGAGACCCAGTACTTC. It translates to CASRLGLVVNGRQETQYF.

The chain links TRBV18 to TRBJ1-2; 9 bases match TRBD1. With V trimmed by 8 bases and J by 8 bases, 12 bases remained unmatched. This CDR3 region has 14 residues. Germline V gene lookup returns CDR1 KGHSH and CDR2 LQKENI. CDR3 amino acids: CASRPGQGVDGYTF. CDR3 nucleotide sequence: TGTGCCAGCCGGCCGGGACAGGGTGTAGACGGCTACACCTTC.

The J gene is TRBJ1-2, the V gene TRBV28, with 8 bases lining up with TRBD1. J lost 1 base, V lost 6 bases, and 10 bases had no gene match. Germline values: CDR1 MDHEN, CDR2 SYDVKM. This CDR3 is 16 amino acids long. CDR3: CASRGPTGDFNYGYTF. As DNA, the CDR3 is TGTGCCAGCAGGGGACCGACAGGGGATTTTAACTATGGCTACACCTTC.

The V call is TRBV2, the J call TRBJ1-2, with D unresolved. The CDR3 contains 16 residues. Germline V gives CDR1 SNHLY, CDR2 FYNNEI. Trimming took 8 bases from V and 1 from J, leaving 20 bases between them. CDR3 nucleotide sequence: TGTGCCAGCTTATCCAGCCGGAGGGTGGGTAACTATGGCTACACCTTC. Translating gives CASLSSRRVGNYGYTF.

This rearrangement joins TRBV2 to TRBJ2-7; a possible D gene is TRBD1 (5 bases). Deletions cut 1 base from V and 3 bases from J, with 13 bases between. This CDR3 region has 15 residues. The germline gives CDR1 SNHLY, CDR2 FYNNEI. The CDR3 reads CASSEEPIRGYEQYF. CDR3 DNA: TGTGCCAGCAGTGAAGAGCCAATTAGGGGCTACGAGCAGTACTTC.

The rearrangement uses TRBV11-3 and TRBJ2-1, with D possibly matching TRBD1 (5 bases). This CDR3 is built from 14 residues. Germline V gene sequence: CDR1 SGHNT, CDR2 YENEEA. The V end lost 4 bases, the J end lost 6 bases, and 13 bases lay between the germline ends. The CDR3 loop reads CASSSQVWRNEQFF. The CDR3 nucleotides read TGTGCCAGCAGCTCACAGGTTTGGCGCAATGAGCAGTTCTTC.